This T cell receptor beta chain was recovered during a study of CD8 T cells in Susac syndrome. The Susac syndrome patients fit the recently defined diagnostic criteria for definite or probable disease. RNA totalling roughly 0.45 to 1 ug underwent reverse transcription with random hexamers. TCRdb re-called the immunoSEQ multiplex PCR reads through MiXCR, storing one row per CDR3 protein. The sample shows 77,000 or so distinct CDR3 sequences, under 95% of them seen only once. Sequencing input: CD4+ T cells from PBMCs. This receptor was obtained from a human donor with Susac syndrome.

The CDR3 DNA sequence: TGCAGTGCTAGAGGGTCTAGCGTGGTTGAGACCCAGTACTTC. Its protein is CSARGSSVVETQYF. This sequence joins TRBV20-1 and TRBJ2-5; D perhaps matches TRBD2 (6 bases). This CDR3 is built from 14 residues. V was pared by 1 base and J by 5 bases, with 14 bases between. The germline CDR1 and CDR2 sequences are DFQATT and SNEGSKA (reference sequence).